This is a list of T cell receptor beta chains from one sample in a study of blood T cells in healthy people across ages. TCRdb re-derived calls from the 5' RACE reads in MiXCR, one entry per CDR3 protein. Of 850,000 to 1,300,000 distinct CDR3 sequences listed, under 45% were seen once; the top ten hold approximately 20%. Sequencing was done on a sample of blood. The receptors derive from a woman aged 55-70 years in good health. Both conserved end residues are part of each CDR3.

>TRBV5-1
CASSFGGEGEKLFF
>TRBV3-1
CASSQEGLNTEAFF
>TRBV9
CASSVVGHEQYF
>TRBV28
CASSWEVGGQETQYF
>TRBV7-8
CASSVTGVRDTQYF
>TRBV7-2
CASSLDYWGPTDTQYF
>TRBV20-1
CSASLQGVAYGCTF
>TRBV7-2
CASSLRGYNQPQHF
>TRBV12-3/TRBV12-4
CASSFPWGAALDTQYF
>TRBV6-6
CASSYDRTVGEQYF
>TRBV29-1
CSAEGAYNEQFF
>TRBV4-1
CASSTSEYTGELFF
>TRBV12-3/TRBV12-4
CASSPRATGGNEQYF
>TRBV20-1
CSAPPGLAVGTQYF
>TRBV5-1
CASSLGLIRSYEQYF
>TRBV21-1
CASSKGGAILRGYTF
>TRBV6-1
CASSRNRGSSYEQYF
>TRBV5-5
CASSLRDITYEQYF
>TRBV2
CASKAASGSQETQYF
>TRBV29-1
CSFSSGRTHNEQFF
>TRBV7-3
CAHGTKGTQTVNEQFF
>TRBV9
CASSQPSGQETQYF
>TRBV5-8
CASSLGPRTSGARDTQYF
>TRBV20-1
CSARDSGKTYEQYF
>TRBV6-6
CASGRLDSTDTQYF
>TRBV29-1
CSVGTSKETQYF
>TRBV27
CASSLLGTGLGRSGETQFF
>TRBV6-2/TRBV6-3
CASSYLTSGREHHEQYF
>TRBV20-1
CSLYDRTGKETQYF
>TRBV12-3/TRBV12-4
CASRPTGTYGYTF
>TRBV10-3
CASLPSAEYNSPLHF
>TRBV20-1
CSASSLAGGRDEQYF
>TRBV6-2/TRBV6-3
CASSYGREITEAFF
>TRBV7-9
CASSRLPADDEQFF
>TRBV6-1
CASSEAGLAGGYEQYF
>TRBV10-1
CASSAEFDEQFF
>TRBV20-1
CSARDRGRDEKLFF
>TRBV28
CASSPRDRGVYNEQFF
>TRBV4-1
CASSQLPGQGINEQFF
>TRBV4-2
CASSQDGTGSLNGYTF
>TRBV20-1
CSARDPKGQGTQYF
>TRBV27
CASSLRQLYTDTQYF
>TRBV15
CATSGGRSFYEQYF
>TRBV11-1
CASSLARGTRPMKQFF
>TRBV6-1
CASSDPGTVSYEQYF
>TRBV19
CASSIVVLEGTKSTQYF
>TRBV5-1
CASSLRTGIDEQYF
>TRBV18
CASSPLAAGRYNEQFF
>TRBV28
CASSFPPGERNQPQHF
>TRBV28
CASSRPGTSGTIAKNIQYF
>TRBV12-3/TRBV12-4
CASRQQGGKETQYF
>TRBV6-2/TRBV6-3
CASSSSKDSSYEQYF
>TRBV27
CASSLSTSGRVNEQFF
>TRBV12-3/TRBV12-4
CASSLSLFHEQYF
>TRBV29-1
CSAGDTTYEQYF